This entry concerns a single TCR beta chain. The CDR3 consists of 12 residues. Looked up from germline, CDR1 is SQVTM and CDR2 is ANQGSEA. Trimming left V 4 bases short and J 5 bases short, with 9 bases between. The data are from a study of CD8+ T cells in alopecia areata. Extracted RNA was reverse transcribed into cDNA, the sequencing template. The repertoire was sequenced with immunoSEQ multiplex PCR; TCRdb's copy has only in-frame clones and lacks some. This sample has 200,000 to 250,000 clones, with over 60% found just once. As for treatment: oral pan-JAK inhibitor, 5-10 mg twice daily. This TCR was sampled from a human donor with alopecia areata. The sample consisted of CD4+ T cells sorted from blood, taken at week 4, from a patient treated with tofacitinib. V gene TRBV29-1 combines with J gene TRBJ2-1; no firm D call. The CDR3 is CSVAIQHNEQFF. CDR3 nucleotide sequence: TGCAGCGTTGCCATACAGCACAATGAGCAGTTCTTC.